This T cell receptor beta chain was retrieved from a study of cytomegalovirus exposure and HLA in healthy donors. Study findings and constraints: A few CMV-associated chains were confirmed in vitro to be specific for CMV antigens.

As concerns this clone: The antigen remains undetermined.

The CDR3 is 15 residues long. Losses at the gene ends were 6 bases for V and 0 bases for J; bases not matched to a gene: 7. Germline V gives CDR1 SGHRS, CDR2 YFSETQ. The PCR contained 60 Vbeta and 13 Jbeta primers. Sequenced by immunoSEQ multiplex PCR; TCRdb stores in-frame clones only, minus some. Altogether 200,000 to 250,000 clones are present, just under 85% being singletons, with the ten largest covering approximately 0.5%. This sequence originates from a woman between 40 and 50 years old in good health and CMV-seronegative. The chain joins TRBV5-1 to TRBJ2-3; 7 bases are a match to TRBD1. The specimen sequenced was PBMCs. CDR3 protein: CASTQGDPSTDTQYF. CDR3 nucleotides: TGCGCCAGCACGCAGGGGGATCCTAGCACAGATACGCAGTATTTT.